Listed here are 11 T cell receptor beta chains from one sample, sequenced in a study of blood T cell repertoires in COVID-19. The assay was immunoSEQ multiplex PCR, and TCRdb's table has in-frame clones only and misses some. Of more than 95,000 clones listed, about 80% were seen once; the top ten hold around 7.5%. The material sequenced was peripheral blood. The receptors derive from a man aged 70 or older with active or convalescent COVID-19.

This clone turned up a few times. The V and J genes are TRBV7-2 and TRBJ2-1; 10 nucleotides line up with TRBD2. The J segment lost 8 bases and the V segment lost 4 bases, leaving 11 bases of the junction unmatched. CDR1 and CDR2 (germline): SGHTA, FQGNSA. The CDR3 sequence is 16 residues long. This CDR3 reads CASSSASSGRLYEQFF. DNA of the CDR3: TGTGCCAGCAGCTCCGCTTCTAGCGGGAGATTATATGAGCAGTTCTTC.

CDR3 nucleotides: TGTGCCAGCAGCTTTCCTAGCGGGAGGGCCTTATCGGAGCAGTACTTC. Translated, it gives CASSFPSGRALSEQYF. This chain uses TRBV13 with TRBJ2-7; 12 nucleotides line up with TRBD2. Germline V gene sequence: CDR1 PRHDT, CDR2 FYEKMQ (reference sequence). V shed 3 bases, J shed 7 bases, and the junction held 10 bases outside the gene matches. The CDR3 loop spans 16 amino acids.

The J gene is TRBJ1-1, the V gene TRBV5-1; no clear D gene. The CDR3 consists of 15 residues. V was shortened by 5 bases and J by 3 bases, with 17 bases between the two germline ends. Germline V gene sequence: CDR1 SGHRS, CDR2 YFSETQ. CDR3 in DNA: TGCGCCAGCAGGAAGGGTACAGCGGGTGACACTGAAGCTTTCTTT. It codes for CASRKGTAGDTEAFF.

This chain connects TRBV6-6 to TRBJ2-5; 9 bases line up with TRBD1. The length of the CDR3 is 15 residues. V dropped 5 bases and J dropped 4; count of bases not matched to a gene: 8. From germline, CDR1 is MNHNY and CDR2 SVGAGI (reference sequence). This CDR3 is CASSTGTGSGETQYF. For the CDR3, the DNA is TGTGCCAGCAGTACAGGGACAGGGAGTGGAGAGACCCAGTACTTC.

This chain joins TRBV24-1 and TRBJ2-7; 14 nucleotides match TRBD2. The CDR3 loop spans 18 amino acids. Germline lookup yields CDR1 KGHDR and CDR2 SFDVKD. Trimming cost V 4 bases and J 3 bases; bases outside gene matches: 10. The CDR3 DNA follows: TGTGCCACCAGTGACCTGGGACTAGCGGGAGCGTTCAACTACGAGCAGTACTTC. Protein sequence: CATSDLGLAGAFNYEQYF.

This clone was counted only a few times. The V call is TRBV6-2 or TRBV6-3, the J call TRBJ2-1; TRBD2 aligns across 11 bases. The CDR3 runs 16 residues. V trimming: 2 bases; J trimming: 10 bases; junction bases outside the gene matches: 10. CDR1 and CDR2 from the germline V gene are MNHEY and SVGEGT. DNA of the CDR3: TGTGCCAGCAGTTACCCCCCGGGACTAGCGGTTAAGGAGCAGTTCTTC. This encodes CASSYPPGLAVKEQFF.

The gene calls are TRBV12-5 and TRBJ2-5; 10 positions agree with TRBD2. There are 18 residues in the CDR3. With V trimmed by 0 bases and J by 5 bases, 12 bases remained unmatched. The germline V gene has CDR1 LGHNT and CDR2 FRNRAP. CDR3 sequence reads: CASGLVEDKREGRETQYF. The CDR3 DNA sequence: TGTGCTAGTGGTTTGGTAGAGGACAAGCGGGAGGGCCGGGAGACCCAGTACTTC.

V usage is TRBV19 and J usage is TRBJ2-3; D may be TRBD2 (6 bases). The CDR3 spans 16 residues. V was shortened by 3 bases and J by 1 base, with 14 bases between the two germline ends. Germline values: CDR1 LNHDA, CDR2 SQIVND (reference sequence). Here the CDR3 DNA reads TGTGCCAGTAGTATTGGAGGGTCAAGGGGCACAGATACGCAGTATTTT. Its translation is CASSIGGSRGTDTQYF.

CDR3 in DNA: TGTGCCAGCAGCTTAAACAGGGACACAGATACGCAGTATTTT. Translation: CASSLNRDTDTQYF. The rearrangement links TRBV5-5 to TRBJ2-3; D is perhaps TRBD1 (6 bases). The V gene lost 2 bases and the J gene lost 2 bases, with 9 bases spanning the gap. The CDR3 is made up of 14 amino acids. Germline-derived CDR1 and CDR2 are SGHKS and YYEKEE (reference sequence).

The CDR3 DNA follows: TGTGCCAGCAGGGAGTGGGTTATGGGCAATCAGCCCCAGCATTTT. Translated: CASREWVMGNQPQHF. This chain links TRBV6-5 with TRBJ1-5; D remains unclear. V dropped 6 bases and J dropped 2 bases, with 14 bases sitting between them. The CDR3 is made up of 15 amino acids. CDR1 MNHEY and CDR2 SVGAGI come from the germline V gene.

This chain joins TRBV7-3 and TRBJ2-3; perhaps TRBD1 as D (6 bases). Trimming took 2 bases from V and 0 from J, leaving 9 bases between them. The germline gives CDR1 SGHTA, CDR2 FQGTGA. CDR3 length: 15 residues. In nucleotides, the CDR3 is TGTGCCAGCAGCTTAGCCGGACAGAGCACAGATACGCAGTATTTT. The encoded protein is CASSLAGQSTDTQYF.